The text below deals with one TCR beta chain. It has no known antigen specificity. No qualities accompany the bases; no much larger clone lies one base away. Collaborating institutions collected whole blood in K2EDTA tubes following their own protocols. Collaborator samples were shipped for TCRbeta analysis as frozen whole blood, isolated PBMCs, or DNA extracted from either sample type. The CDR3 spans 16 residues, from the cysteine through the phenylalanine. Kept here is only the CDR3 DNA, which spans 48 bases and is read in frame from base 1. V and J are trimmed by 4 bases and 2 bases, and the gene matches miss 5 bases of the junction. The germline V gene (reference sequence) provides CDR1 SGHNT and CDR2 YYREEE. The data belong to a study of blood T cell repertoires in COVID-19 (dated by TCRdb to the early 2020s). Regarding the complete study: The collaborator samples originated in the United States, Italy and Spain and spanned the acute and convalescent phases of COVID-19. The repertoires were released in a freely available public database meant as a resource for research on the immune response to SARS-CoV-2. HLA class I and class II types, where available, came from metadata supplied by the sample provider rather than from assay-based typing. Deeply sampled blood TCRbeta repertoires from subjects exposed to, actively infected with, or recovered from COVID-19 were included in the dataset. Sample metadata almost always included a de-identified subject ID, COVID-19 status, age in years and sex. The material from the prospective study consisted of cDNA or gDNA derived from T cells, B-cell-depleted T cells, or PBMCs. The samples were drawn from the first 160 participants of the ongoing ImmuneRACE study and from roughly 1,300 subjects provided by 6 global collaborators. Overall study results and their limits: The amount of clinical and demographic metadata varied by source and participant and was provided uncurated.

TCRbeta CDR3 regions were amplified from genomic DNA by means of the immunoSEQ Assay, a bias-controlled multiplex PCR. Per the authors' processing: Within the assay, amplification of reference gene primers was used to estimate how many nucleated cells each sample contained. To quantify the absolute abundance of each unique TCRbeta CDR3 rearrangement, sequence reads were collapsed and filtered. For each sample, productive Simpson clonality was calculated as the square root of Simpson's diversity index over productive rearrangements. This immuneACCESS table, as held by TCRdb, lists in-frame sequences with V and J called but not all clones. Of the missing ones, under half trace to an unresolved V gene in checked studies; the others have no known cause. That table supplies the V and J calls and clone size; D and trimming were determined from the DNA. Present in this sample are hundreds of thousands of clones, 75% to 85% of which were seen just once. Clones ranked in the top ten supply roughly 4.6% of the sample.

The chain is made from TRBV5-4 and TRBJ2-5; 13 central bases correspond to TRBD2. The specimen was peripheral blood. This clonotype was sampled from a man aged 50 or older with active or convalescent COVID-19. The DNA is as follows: TGTGCCAGCAGCATCACTAGCGGGAGGGGGCAAGAGACCCAGTACTTC. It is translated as CASSITSGRGQETQYF.